The entry below describes one T cell receptor (beta chain). This record belongs to a study of blood T cells in healthy people across ages. The CDR3 contains 13 residues. Trimming removed 5 bases from V and 5 bases from J, with 13 bases in between. Germline V lookup: CDR1 SGHTA, CDR2 FQGNSA. A second roughly 6 to 12 cycle PCR used barcoded and J-beta primers. Via MiXCR, TCRdb re-called the 5' RACE reads, giving one row per CDR3 protein. Of around 1,500,000 distinct CDR3 sequences in the sample, 42% were seen once. Sequencing used blood. The gene calls are TRBV7-2 and TRBJ2-7, with no clear D. This receptor was obtained from a woman aged 18-29 years in good health. This chain's CDR3 is CASSLQKLDEQYF. CDR3 bases: TGTGCCAGCAGCCTACAAAAACTCGACGAGCAGTACTTC.